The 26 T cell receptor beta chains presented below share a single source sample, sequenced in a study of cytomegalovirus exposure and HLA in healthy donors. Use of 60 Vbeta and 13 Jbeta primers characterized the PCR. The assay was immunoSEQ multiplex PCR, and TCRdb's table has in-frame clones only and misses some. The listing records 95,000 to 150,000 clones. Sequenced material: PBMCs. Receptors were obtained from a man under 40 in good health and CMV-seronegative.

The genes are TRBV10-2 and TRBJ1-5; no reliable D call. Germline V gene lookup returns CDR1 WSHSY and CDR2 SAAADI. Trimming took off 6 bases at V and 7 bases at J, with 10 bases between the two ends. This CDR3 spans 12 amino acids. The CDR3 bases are TGCGCCAGCAGCAGAGGTAACCAGCCCCAGCATTTT. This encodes CASSRGNQPQHF.

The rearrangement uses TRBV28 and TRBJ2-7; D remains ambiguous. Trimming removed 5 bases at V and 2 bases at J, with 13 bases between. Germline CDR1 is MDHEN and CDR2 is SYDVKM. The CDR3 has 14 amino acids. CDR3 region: CASSPTGETYEQYF. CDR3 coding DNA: TGTGCCAGCAGTCCTACCGGAGAGACCTACGAGCAGTACTTC.

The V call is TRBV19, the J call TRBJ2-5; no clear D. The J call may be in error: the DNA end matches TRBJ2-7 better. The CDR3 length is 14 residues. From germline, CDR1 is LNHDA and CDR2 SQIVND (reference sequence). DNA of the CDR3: TGTGCCAGTAGTCCTGGAGTGGAGACCTACGAGCAGTACTTC. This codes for CASSPGVETYEQYF.

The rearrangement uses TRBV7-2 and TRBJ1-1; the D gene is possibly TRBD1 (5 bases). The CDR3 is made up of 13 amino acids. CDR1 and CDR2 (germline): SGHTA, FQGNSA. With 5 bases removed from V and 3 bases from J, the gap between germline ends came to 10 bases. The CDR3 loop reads CASSRGSDTEAFF. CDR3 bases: TGTGCCAGCAGCAGGGGTTCTGACACTGAAGCTTTCTTT.

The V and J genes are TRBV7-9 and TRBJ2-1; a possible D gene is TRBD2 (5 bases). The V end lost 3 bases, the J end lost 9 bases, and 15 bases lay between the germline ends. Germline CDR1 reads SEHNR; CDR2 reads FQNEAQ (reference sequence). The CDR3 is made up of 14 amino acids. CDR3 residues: CASSFVGRGGEQFF. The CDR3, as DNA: TGTGCCAGCAGCTTCGTGGGCCGAGGAGGTGAGCAGTTCTTC.

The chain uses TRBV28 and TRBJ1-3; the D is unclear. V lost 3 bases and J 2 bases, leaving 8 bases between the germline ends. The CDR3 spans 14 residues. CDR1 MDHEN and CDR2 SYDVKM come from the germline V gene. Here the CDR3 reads CASSFGGPGNTIYF. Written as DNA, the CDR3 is TGTGCCAGCAGTTTTGGCGGGCCTGGAAACACCATATATTTT.

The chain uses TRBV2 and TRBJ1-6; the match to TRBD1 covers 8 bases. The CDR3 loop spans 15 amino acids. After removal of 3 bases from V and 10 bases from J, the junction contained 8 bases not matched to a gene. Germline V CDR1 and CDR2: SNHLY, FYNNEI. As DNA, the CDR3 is TGTGCCAGCAGTGAGAACCCACAGGGGGGATCACCCCTCCACTTT. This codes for CASSENPQGGSPLHF.

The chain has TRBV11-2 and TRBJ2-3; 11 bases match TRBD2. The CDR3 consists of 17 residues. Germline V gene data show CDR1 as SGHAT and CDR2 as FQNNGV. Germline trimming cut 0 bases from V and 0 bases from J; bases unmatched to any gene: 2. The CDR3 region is CASSLEWTSGSTDTQYF. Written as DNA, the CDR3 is TGTGCCAGCAGCTTAGAATGGACTAGCGGGAGCACAGATACGCAGTATTTT.

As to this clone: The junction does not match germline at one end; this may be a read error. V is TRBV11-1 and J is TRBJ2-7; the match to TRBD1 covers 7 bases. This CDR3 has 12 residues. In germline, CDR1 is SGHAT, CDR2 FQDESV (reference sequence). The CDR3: CASSLGQAAQYF. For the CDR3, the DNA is TGTGCCAGCAGTTTAGGACAGGCGGCGCAGTACTTC. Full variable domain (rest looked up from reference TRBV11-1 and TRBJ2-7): EAEVAQSPRYKITEKSQAVAFWCDPISGHATLYWYRQILGQGPELLVQFQDESVVDDSQLPKDRFSAERLKGVDSTLKIQPAELGDSAMYLCASSLGQAAQYFGPGTRLTVT.

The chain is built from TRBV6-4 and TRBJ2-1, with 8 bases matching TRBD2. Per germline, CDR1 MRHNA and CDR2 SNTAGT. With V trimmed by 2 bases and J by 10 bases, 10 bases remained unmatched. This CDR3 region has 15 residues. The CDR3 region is CASSDGAGTSDEQFF. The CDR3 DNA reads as TGTGCCAGCAGTGACGGGGCCGGGACTAGTGACGAGCAGTTCTTC.

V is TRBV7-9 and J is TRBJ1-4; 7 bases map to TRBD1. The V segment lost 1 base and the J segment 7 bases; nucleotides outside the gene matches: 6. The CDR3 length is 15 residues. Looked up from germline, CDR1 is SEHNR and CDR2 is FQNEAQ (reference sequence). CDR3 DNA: TGTGCCAGCAGCTTAGGACAGGGAGAGGCTGAAAAACTGTTTTTT. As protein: CASSLGQGEAEKLFF.

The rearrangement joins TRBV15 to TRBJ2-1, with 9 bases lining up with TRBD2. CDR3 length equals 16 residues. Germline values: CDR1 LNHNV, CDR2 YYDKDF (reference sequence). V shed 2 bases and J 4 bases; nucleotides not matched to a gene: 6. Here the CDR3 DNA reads TGTGCCACCAGCAGACGTGGACTAGCGTCGTACAATGAGCAGTTCTTC. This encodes CATSRRGLASYNEQFF.

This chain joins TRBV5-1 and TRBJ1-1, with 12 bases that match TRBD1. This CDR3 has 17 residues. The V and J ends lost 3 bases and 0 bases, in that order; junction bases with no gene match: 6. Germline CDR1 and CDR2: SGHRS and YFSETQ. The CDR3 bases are TGCGCCAGCAGCTGGGGGACAGGGGGCAGAATGAACACTGAAGCTTTCTTT. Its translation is CASSWGTGGRMNTEAFF.

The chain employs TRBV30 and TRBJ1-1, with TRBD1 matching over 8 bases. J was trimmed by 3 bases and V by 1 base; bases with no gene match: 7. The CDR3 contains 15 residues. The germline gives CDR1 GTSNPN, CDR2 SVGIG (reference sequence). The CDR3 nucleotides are TGTGCCTGGAGTGCCCTCGCCAGGGGGCACACTGAAGCTTTCTTT. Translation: CAWSALARGHTEAFF. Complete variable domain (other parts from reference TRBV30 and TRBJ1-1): SQTIHQWPATLVQPVGSPLSLECTVEGTSNPNLYWYRQAAGRGLQLLFYSVGIGQISSEVPQNLSASRPQDRQFILSSKKLLLSDSGFYLCAWSALARGHTEAFFGQGTRLTVV.

Written as DNA, the CDR3 is TGTGCCTGGAGTAAATTAGCAGGCACAGATACGCAGTATTTT. It codes for CAWSKLAGTDTQYF. The rearrangement uses TRBV30 and TRBJ2-3; D remains ambiguous. Germline V gene lookup returns CDR1 GTSNPN and CDR2 SVGIG (reference sequence). V dropped 2 bases and J dropped 1 base, with 10 bases sitting between them. CDR3 length: 14 residues. The full variable domain, rest sourced from reference TRBV30 and TRBJ2-3, is SQTIHQWPATLVQPVGSPLSLECTVEGTSNPNLYWYRQAAGRGLQLLFYSVGIGQISSEVPQNLSASRPQDRQFILSSKKLLLSDSGFYLCAWSKLAGTDTQYFGPGTRLTVL.

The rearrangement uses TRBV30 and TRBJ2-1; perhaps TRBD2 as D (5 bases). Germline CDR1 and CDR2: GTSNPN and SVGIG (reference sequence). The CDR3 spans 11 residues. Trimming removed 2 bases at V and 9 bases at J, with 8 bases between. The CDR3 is CAWSTAGEQFF. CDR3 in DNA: TGTGCCTGGAGTACCGCGGGTGAGCAGTTCTTC. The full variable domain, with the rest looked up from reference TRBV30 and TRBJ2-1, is SQTIHQWPATLVQPVGSPLSLECTVEGTSNPNLYWYRQAAGRGLQLLFYSVGIGQISSEVPQNLSASRPQDRQFILSSKKLLLSDSGFYLCAWSTAGEQFFGPGTRLTVL.

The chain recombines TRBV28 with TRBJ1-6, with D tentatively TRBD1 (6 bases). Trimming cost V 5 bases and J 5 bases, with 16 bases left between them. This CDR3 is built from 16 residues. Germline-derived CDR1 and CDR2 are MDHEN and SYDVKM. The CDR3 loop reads CASSRTAAGDNSPLHF. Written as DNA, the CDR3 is TGTGCCAGCAGTCGGACAGCCGCCGGGGATAATTCACCCCTCCACTTT. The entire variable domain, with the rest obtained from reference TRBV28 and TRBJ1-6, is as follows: DVKVTQSSRYLVKRTGEKVFLECVQDMDHENMFWYRQDPGLGLRLIYFSYDVKMKEKGDIPEGYSVSREKKERFSLILESASTNQTSMYLCASSRTAAGDNSPLHFGNGTRLTVT.

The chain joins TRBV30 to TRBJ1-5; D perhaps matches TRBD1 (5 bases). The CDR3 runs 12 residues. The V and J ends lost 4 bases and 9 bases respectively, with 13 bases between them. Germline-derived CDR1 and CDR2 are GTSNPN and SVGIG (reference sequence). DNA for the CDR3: TGTGCCTGGAAGCGGGGCCCCGGGCCCCAGCATTTT. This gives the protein CAWKRGPGPQHF.

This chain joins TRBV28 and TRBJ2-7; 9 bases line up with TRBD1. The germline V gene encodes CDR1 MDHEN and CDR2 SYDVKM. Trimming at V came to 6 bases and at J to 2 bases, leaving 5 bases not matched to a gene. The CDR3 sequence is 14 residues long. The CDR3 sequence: CASSPRTGAYEQYF. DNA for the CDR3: TGTGCCAGCAGCCCTCGGACAGGGGCCTACGAGCAGTACTTC.

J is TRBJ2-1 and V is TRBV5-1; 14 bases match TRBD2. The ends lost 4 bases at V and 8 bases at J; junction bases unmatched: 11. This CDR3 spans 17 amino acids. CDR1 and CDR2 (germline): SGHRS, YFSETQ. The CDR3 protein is CASSRISGTSGSDEQFF. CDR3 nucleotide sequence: TGCGCCAGCAGCAGAATATCCGGGACTAGCGGGAGCGATGAGCAGTTCTTC.

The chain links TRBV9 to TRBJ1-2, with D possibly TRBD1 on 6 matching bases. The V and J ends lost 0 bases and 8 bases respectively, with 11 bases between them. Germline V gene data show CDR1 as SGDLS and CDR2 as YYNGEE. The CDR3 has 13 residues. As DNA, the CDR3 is TGTGCCAGCAGCGTAGACAGGGAAAAGGGCTACACCTTC. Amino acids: CASSVDREKGYTF.

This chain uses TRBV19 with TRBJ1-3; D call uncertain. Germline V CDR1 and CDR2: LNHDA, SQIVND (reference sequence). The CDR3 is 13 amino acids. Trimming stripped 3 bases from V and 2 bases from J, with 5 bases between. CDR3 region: CASSMIAGNTIYF. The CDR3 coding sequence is TGTGCCAGTAGTATGATAGCTGGAAACACCATATATTTT.

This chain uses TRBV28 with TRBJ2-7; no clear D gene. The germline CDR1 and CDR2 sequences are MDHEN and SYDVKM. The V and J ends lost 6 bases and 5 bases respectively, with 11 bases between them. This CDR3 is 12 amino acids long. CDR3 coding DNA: TGTGCCAGCAGCGTATTAAGCGACGAGCAGTACTTC. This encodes CASSVLSDEQYF.

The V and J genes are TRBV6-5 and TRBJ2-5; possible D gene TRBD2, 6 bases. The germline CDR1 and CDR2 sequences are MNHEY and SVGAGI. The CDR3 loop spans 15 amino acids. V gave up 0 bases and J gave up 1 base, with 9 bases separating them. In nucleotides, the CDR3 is TGTGCCAGCAGTTACTCGGGGGACTTCCAAGAGACCCAGTACTTC. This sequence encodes CASSYSGDFQETQYF.

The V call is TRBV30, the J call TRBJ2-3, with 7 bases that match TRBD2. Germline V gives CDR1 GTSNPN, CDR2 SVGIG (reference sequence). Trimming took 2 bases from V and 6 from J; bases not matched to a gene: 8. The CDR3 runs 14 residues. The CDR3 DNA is TGTGCCTGGAGTACGAGCGGGACGCAGGATACGCAGTATTTT. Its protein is CAWSTSGTQDTQYF. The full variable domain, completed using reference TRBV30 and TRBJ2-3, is SQTIHQWPATLVQPVGSPLSLECTVEGTSNPNLYWYRQAAGRGLQLLFYSVGIGQISSEVPQNLSASRPQDRQFILSSKKLLLSDSGFYLCAWSTSGTQDTQYFGPGTRLTVL.

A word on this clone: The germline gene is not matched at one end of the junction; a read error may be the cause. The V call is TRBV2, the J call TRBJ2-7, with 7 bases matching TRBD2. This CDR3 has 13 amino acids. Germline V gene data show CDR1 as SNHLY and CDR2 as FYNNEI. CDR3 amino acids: CASSEATSEERAF. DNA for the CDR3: TGTGCCAGCAGTGAAGCAACTAGCGAAGAGCGGGCATTC.